This T cell receptor (beta chain) was sequenced in a study of blood T cell repertoires in COVID-19. Study information: PBMCs, B-cell-depleted T cells, or T cells were the source of the cDNA or gDNA that made up the material.

Trimming pared 3 bases from V and 5 bases from J, leaving 14 bases between. The length of the CDR3 is 15 residues. The germline V gene has CDR1 MGHDK and CDR2 SYGVNS. Original data processing: By means of reference gene primer amplification, nucleated cell counts were estimated. Generated by immunoSEQ multiplex PCR, the TCRdb table keeps only in-frame clones and is missing some. V and J calls and clone size are copied from that table; D and trimming were computed from the DNA. The sample contains approximately 150,000 clones, about 85% of which appear only once. Patients of the Seattle cohort, enrolled during active infection, were followed longitudinally.

The TCR originated in a woman aged 45 to 65 with COVID-19, enrolled during active disease. This chain joins TRBV25-1 and TRBJ1-5, with a tentative D call TRBD1 (6 bases). Material for sequencing was peripheral blood. CDR3 nucleotide sequence: TGTGCCAGCAGTGACTGGACAGCCCCCGATCAGCCCCAGCATTTT. Protein product: CASSDWTAPDQPQHF. The full variable domain, in which reference TRBV25-1 and TRBJ1-5 provide the parts outside the CDR3, is EADIYQTPRYLVIGTGKKITLECSQTMGHDKMYWYQQDPGMELHLIHYSYGVNSTEKGDLSSESTVSRIRTEHFPLTLESARPSHTSQYLCASSDWTAPDQPQHFGDGTRLSIL.